The 17 T cell receptor beta chains presented below share a single source sample, sequenced in a study of T cell responses to AZD1222 COVID-19 vaccine. Data came from immunoSEQ multiplex PCR; TCRdb stores just in-frame clones and leaves some out. The sample shows some 69,000 clones, approximately 87% of them seen only once. Material: peripheral blood, obtained 28 days after the second AZD1222 dose. These receptors were collected from an adult who received the AZD1222 COVID-19 vaccine.

The V call is TRBV5-6, the J call TRBJ1-5; D not certain. The V gene's germline CDR1 is SGHDT and CDR2 YYEEEE. This CDR3 comprises 15 residues. V was shortened by 4 bases and J by 4 bases, with 15 bases between the two germline ends. CDR3 sequence reads: CASSPGPVGNQPQHF. CDR3 in DNA: TGTGCCAGCAGCCCCGGTCCGGTCGGGAATCAGCCCCAGCATTTT.

The gene calls are TRBV27 and TRBJ1-1; D is unresolved. CDR1 and CDR2 from the germline V gene are MNHEY and SMNVEV (reference sequence). CDR3 length: 13 amino acids. V was trimmed by 1 base and J by 6 bases, leaving 9 bases between them. This CDR3 is CASSLFGRPEAFF. The CDR3 DNA sequence: TGTGCCAGCAGTTTATTTGGCAGGCCTGAAGCTTTCTTT.

This chain uses TRBV5-1 with TRBJ1-6; 7 nucleotides align to TRBD1. The CDR3 is 16 amino acids. Germline V CDR1 and CDR2: SGHRS, YFSETQ. With V trimmed by 1 base and J by 7 bases, 8 bases remained unmatched. The CDR3 loop is CASSLRGRGENSPLHF. The DNA for the CDR3 is TGCGCCAGCAGCTTGCGGGGCAGGGGGGAGAATTCACCCCTCCACTTT.

This clone was recorded once. V usage is TRBV6-6 and J usage is TRBJ2-2; 7 bases match TRBD1. V was clipped by 11 bases and J by 5 bases; unmatched bases: 8. CDR1 and CDR2 (germline): MNHNY, SVGAGI (reference sequence). The CDR3 is 13 residues long. The CDR3 sequence is CAFRQGETGELFF. The DNA for the CDR3 is TGTGCCTTCCGACAGGGTGAAACCGGGGAGCTGTTTTTT.

This chain links TRBV25-1 with TRBJ1-5; a possible D gene is TRBD1 (5 bases). CDR3 length equals 16 residues. Trimming stripped 3 bases from V and 6 bases from J, with 18 bases between. Germline loops: CDR1 MGHDK, CDR2 SYGVNS. In nucleotides, the CDR3 is TGTGCCAGCAGTGAGGCAGGGACCAAAGGAAGTCAGCCCCAGCATTTT. It is translated as CASSEAGTKGSQPQHF.

V usage is TRBV10-2 and J usage is TRBJ1-1, with D maybe TRBD1 (5 bases). V shed 6 bases and J shed 3 bases, with 17 bases lying between them. Germline V lookup: CDR1 WSHSY, CDR2 SAAADI. This CDR3 is 15 amino acids long. The CDR3 DNA reads TGCGCCAGCAGGCTACCCCAGGGTTATGACACTGAAGCTTTCTTT. Amino acid sequence: CASRLPQGYDTEAFF.

By sample share, this clone is medium-sized (0.01 to 0.1%). The chain recombines TRBV6-6 with TRBJ1-2; D remains unclear. Germline CDR1 and CDR2: MNHNY and SVGAGI (reference sequence). Trimming cost V 6 bases and J 2 bases, with 13 bases left between them. The CDR3 length is 14 residues. The CDR3 protein is CASRDDLGNYGYTF. CDR3 in DNA: TGTGCCAGCAGGGACGACTTAGGAAACTATGGCTACACCTTC.

This chain connects TRBV7-2 to TRBJ1-6; the D gene is possibly TRBD1 (6 bases). In germline, CDR1 is SGHTA, CDR2 FQGNSA. The CDR3 spans 14 residues. Between the trimmed V and J ends, which lost 8 bases and 7 bases, there was a span of 15 bases. The CDR3, as DNA: TGTGCCAGCCGATGGGGGCGGACCAATTCACCCCTCCACTTT. Its translation: CASRWGRTNSPLHF.

The chain links TRBV10-3 to TRBJ2-5; D gene unclear. Germline V gives CDR1 ENHRY, CDR2 SYGVKD. The CDR3 runs 14 residues. Trimming left V 0 bases short and J 6 bases short, with 11 bases between. Here the CDR3 DNA reads TGTGCCATCAGTGAGTCTGACACCACAAAGACCCAGTACTTC. Translating gives CAISESDTTKTQYF.

The J gene is TRBJ1-1, the V gene TRBV10-2, with TRBD1 identical over 7 bases. The V segment lost 8 bases and the J segment 11 bases; nucleotides outside the gene matches: 11. CDR1 WSHSY and CDR2 SAAADI come from the germline V gene. The CDR3 contains 12 residues. The CDR3 is CASSQQGSGAFF. The CDR3 DNA is TGCGCCAGCTCCCAACAGGGGTCGGGGGCTTTCTTT.

This CDR3 is CASSVSRSNTEAFF. CDR3 in DNA: TGTGCCAGCAGTGTAAGTAGGTCGAACACTGAAGCTTTCTTT. The chain joins TRBV2 to TRBJ1-1, with D unclear. This CDR3 spans 14 amino acids. The germline CDR1 and CDR2 sequences are SNHLY and FYNNEI. V was shortened by 4 bases and J by 1 base, with 10 bases between the two germline ends.

This clone was seen many times. This sequence joins TRBV27 and TRBJ1-1; D is unclear. This CDR3 is built from 14 residues. V gave up 3 bases and J gave up 1 base, with 9 bases separating them. Germline assignment: CDR1 MNHEY and CDR2 SMNVEV (reference sequence). The CDR3 spells CASSFFQKNTEAFF. CDR3 nucleotide sequence: TGTGCCAGCAGTTTTTTCCAGAAGAACACTGAAGCTTTCTTT.

This chain uses TRBV6-5 with TRBJ1-1; D is perhaps TRBD1 (5 bases). Per germline, CDR1 MNHEY and CDR2 SVGAGI. V shed 7 bases and J shed 0 bases, with 12 bases lying between them. The CDR3 length is 14 residues. CDR3 sequence (DNA): TGTGCCAGCATCAAGCGGGGGATGAACACTGAAGCTTTCTTT. Its translation: CASIKRGMNTEAFF.

This rearrangement joins TRBV6-5 to TRBJ1-1, with unresolved D. Trimming pared 4 bases from V and 0 bases from J, leaving 6 bases between. The V gene's germline CDR1 is MNHEY and CDR2 SVGAGI. The CDR3 spans 13 residues. The CDR3 is CASSSGVNTEAFF. The CDR3 region has the DNA TGTGCCAGCAGTTCCGGGGTGAACACTGAAGCTTTCTTT.

This clone was counted a few times. The J gene is TRBJ1-2, the V gene TRBV12-3 or TRBV12-4; TRBD1 is a possible D gene (6 bases). V was shortened by 8 bases and J by 4 bases, with 11 bases between the two germline ends. CDR3 size: 12 residues. In DNA, the CDR3 is TGTGCCAGCCTGCACAGGGTCTATGGCTACACCTTC. Translation gives CASLHRVYGYTF.

The chain carries TRBV19 and TRBJ1-1; the D is unclear. The CDR3 sequence is 13 residues long. V was clipped by 7 bases and J by 2 bases, with 11 bases between them. CDR1 is LNHDA, CDR2 SQIVND, per germline (reference sequence). The CDR3 protein is CASTRQRNTEAFF. The CDR3 DNA follows: TGTGCCAGTACCCGGCAAAGAAACACTGAAGCTTTCTTT.

V and J are TRBV5-1 and TRBJ2-1; the D gene is possibly TRBD2 (5 bases). Germline CDR1 SGHRS, CDR2 YFSETQ. Between the trimmed V and J ends, which lost 3 bases and 2 bases, there was a span of 9 bases. This CDR3 spans 14 amino acids. The DNA of the CDR3 is TGCGCCAGCAGCTCGGAGGTACCCTACAATGAGCAGTTCTTC. This translates into CASSSEVPYNEQFF.